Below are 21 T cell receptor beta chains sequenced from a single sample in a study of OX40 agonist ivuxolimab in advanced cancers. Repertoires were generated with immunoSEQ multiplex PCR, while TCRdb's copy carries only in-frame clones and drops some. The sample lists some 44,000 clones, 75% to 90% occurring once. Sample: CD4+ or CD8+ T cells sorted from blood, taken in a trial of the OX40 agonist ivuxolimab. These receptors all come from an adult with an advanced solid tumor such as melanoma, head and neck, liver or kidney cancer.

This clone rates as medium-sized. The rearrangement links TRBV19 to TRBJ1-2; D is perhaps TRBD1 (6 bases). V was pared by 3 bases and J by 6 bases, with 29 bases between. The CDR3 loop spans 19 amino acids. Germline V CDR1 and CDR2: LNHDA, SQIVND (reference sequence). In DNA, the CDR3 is TGTGCCAGTAGTATGGCTGGCGCTGGGGCGAGACAGGCCGTGGATGGCTACACCTTC. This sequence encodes CASSMAGAGARQAVDGYTF.

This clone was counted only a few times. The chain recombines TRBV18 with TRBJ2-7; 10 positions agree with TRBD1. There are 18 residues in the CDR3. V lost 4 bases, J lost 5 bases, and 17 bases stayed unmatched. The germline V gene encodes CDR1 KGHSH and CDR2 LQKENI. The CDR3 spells CASSLLRDRGLTGHEQYF. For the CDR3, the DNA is TGTGCCAGCTCACTTCTCCGGGACAGGGGCCTCACAGGGCACGAGCAGTACTTC.

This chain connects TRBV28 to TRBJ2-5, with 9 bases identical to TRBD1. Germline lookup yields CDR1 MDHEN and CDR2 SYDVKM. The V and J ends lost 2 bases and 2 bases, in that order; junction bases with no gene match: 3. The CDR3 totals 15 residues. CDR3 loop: CASSLGTGNQETQYF. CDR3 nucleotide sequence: TGTGCCAGCAGTTTAGGGACAGGGAATCAAGAGACCCAGTACTTC.

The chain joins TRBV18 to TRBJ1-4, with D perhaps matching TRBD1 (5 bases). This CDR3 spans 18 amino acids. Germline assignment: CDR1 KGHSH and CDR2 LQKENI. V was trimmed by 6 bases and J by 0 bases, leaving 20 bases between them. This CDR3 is CASSPRRDGVATNEKLFF. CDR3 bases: TGTGCCAGCTCGCCCCGGAGGGACGGAGTTGCAACTAATGAAAAACTGTTTTTT.

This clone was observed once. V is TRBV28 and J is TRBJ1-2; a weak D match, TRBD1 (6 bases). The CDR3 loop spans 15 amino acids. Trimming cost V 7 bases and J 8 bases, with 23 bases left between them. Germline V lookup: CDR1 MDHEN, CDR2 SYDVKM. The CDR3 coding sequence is TGTGCCAGCACCTGGGACGCGCAGGGGCGGACCGGCTACACCTTC. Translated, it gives CASTWDAQGRTGYTF.

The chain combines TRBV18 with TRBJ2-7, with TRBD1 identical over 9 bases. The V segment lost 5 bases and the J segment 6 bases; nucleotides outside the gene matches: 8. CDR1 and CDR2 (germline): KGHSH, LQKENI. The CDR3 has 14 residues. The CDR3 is CASSSDRGGGEQYF. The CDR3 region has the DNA TGTGCCAGCTCATCGGACAGGGGAGGTGGCGAGCAGTACTTC.

CDR3 sequence (DNA): TGTGCCAGCTCCGGGACTAGCGGGAGGAGTTCCGAGCAGTACTTC. Translating it yields CASSGTSGRSSEQYF. The chain links TRBV2 to TRBJ2-7; TRBD2 aligns across 15 bases. Germline CDR1 is SNHLY and CDR2 is FYNNEI. The CDR3 consists of 15 residues. Trimming removed 8 bases from V and 6 bases from J; junction bases left unmatched: 8.

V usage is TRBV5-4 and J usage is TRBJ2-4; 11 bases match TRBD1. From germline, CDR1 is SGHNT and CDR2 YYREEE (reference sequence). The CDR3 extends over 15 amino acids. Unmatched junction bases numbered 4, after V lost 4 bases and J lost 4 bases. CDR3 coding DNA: TGTGCCAGCAGCACGGGGACAGGGGGAAAAAACATTCAGTACTTC. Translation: CASSTGTGGKNIQYF.

In DNA, the CDR3 is TGCGCCAGCAGCTTGGCGGGAGACAGTACCTACGAGCAGTACTTC. Protein: CASSLAGDSTYEQYF. The chain links TRBV5-1 to TRBJ2-7; weak D call: TRBD2 (6 bases). V lost 0 bases and J 2 bases, leaving 12 bases between the germline ends. Germline V lookup: CDR1 SGHRS, CDR2 YFSETQ. The CDR3 runs to 15 residues.

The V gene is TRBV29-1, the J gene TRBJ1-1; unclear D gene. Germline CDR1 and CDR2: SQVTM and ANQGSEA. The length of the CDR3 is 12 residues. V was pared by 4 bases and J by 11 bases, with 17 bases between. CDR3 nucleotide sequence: TGCAGCGTTGTTGACACCTTCGTACGGGCTTTCTTT. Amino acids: CSVVDTFVRAFF.

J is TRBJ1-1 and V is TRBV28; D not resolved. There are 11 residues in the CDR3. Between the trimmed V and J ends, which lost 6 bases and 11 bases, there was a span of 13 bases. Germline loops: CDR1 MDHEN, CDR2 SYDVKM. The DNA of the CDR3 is TGTGCCAGCAGGGGAGTGGGCTCGGCTTTCTTT. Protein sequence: CASRGVGSAFF.

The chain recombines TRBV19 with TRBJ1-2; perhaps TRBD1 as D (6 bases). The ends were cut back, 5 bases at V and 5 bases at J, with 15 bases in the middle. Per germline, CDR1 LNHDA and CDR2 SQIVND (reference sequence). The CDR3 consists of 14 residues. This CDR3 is CASSPRRTEYGYTF. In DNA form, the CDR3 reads TGTGCCAGTAGTCCCCGGCGGACAGAGTATGGCTACACCTTC.

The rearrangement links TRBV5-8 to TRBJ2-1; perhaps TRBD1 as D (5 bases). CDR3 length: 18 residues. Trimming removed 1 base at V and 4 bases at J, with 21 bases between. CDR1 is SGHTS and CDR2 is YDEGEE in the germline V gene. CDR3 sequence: CASSLTSGNLDRYNEQFF. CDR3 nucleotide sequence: TGTGCCAGCAGCTTGACCTCAGGGAACTTAGACAGATACAATGAGCAGTTCTTC.

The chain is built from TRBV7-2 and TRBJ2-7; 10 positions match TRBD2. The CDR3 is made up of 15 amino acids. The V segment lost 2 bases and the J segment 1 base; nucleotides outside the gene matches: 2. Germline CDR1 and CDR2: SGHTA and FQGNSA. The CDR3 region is CASSLYSGGSYEQYF. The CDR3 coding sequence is TGTGCCAGCAGCTTATATAGCGGGGGGTCCTACGAGCAGTACTTC.

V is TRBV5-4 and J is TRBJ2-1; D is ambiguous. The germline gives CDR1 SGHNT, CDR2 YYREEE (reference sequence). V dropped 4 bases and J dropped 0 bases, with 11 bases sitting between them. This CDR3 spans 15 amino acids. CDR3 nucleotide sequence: TGTGCCAGCAGCCCCCGGGTAGCCTCCTACAATGAGCAGTTCTTC. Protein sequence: CASSPRVASYNEQFF.

CDR3 coding DNA: TGTGCCAGCAGCTCCACTCTCGGGAGCTCCTACGAGCAGTACTTC. As protein: CASSSTLGSSYEQYF. The rearrangement joins TRBV11-2 to TRBJ2-7, with D possibly TRBD2 on 6 matching bases. The CDR3 is 15 amino acids. V lost 4 bases and J lost 0, with 13 bases in between. In germline, CDR1 is SGHAT, CDR2 FQNNGV. The full variable domain, in which reference TRBV11-2 and TRBJ2-7 provide the parts outside the CDR3, is EAGVAQSPRYKIIEKRQSVAFWCNPISGHATLYWYQQILGQGPKLLIQFQNNGVVDDSQLPKDRFSAERLKGVDSTLKIQPAKLEDSAVYLCASSSTLGSSYEQYFGPGTRLTVT.

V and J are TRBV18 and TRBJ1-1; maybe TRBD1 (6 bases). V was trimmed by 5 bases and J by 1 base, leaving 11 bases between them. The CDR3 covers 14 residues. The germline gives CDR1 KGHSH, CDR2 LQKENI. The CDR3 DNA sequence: TGTGCCAGCTCAGGACAGATAGGGAACACTGAAGCTTTCTTT. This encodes CASSGQIGNTEAFF.

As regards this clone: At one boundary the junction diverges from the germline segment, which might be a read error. This CDR3 reads CASSSSPGAGNTIYF. The DNA of the CDR3 is TGTGCTAGCAGCTCCTCCCCGGGGGCAGGAAACACCATATATTTT. This chain joins TRBV7-7 and TRBJ1-3; D is perhaps TRBD1 (6 bases). The germline V gene encodes CDR1 SSHAT and CDR2 FNYEAQ (reference sequence). The CDR3 length is 15 residues.

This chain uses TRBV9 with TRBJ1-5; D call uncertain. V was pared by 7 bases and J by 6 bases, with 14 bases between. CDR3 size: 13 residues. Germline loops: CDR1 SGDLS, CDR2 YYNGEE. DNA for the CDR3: TGTGCCAGCGGGGATGGCCCTCTTCAGCCCCAGCATTTT. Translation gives CASGDGPLQPQHF.

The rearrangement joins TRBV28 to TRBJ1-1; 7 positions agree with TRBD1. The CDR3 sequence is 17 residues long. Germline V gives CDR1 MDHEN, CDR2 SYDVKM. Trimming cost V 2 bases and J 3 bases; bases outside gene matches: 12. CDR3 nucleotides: TGTGCCAGCAGTTTACAGGGGGTGAGCGGACGGGACACTGAAGCTTTCTTT. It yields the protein CASSLQGVSGRDTEAFF.

The CDR3 loop reads CASRRQAAGGEQYF. The CDR3 region has the DNA TGTGCCAGCAGGAGACAGGCCGCGGGCGGCGAGCAGTACTTC. The genes are TRBV6-1 and TRBJ2-7, with D possibly TRBD1 on 6 matching bases. This CDR3 has 14 residues. With 6 bases removed from V and 6 bases from J, the gap between germline ends came to 18 bases. Germline V gives CDR1 MNHNS, CDR2 SASEGT.